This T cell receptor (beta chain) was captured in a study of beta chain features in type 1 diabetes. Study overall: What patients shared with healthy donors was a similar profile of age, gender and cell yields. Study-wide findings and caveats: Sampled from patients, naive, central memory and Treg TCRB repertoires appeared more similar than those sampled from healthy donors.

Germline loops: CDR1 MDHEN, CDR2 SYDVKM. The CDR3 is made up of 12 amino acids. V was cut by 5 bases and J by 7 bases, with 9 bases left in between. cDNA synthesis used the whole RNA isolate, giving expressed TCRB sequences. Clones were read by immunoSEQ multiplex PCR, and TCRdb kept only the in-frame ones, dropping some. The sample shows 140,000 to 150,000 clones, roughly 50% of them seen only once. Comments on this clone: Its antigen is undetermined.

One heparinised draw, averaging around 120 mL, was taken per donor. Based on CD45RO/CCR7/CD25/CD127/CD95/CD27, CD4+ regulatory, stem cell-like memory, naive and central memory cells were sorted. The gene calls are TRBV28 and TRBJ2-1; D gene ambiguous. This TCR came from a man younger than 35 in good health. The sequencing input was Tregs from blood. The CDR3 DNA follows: TGTGCCAGCAGTCTAAACTATAATGAGCAGTTCTTC. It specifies CASSLNYNEQFF.